Below, one TCR beta chain is given with its context. This specimen comes from a study of T cells after somatic rescue of genetic block. The method was immunoSEQ multiplex PCR; TCRdb's version includes in-frame clones alone and lacks a portion of them. The sample records over 10,000 clones, roughly 73% being singletons. Trimming at V came to 3 bases and at J to 8 bases, leaving 8 bases not matched to a gene. The germline CDR1 and CDR2 sequences are MNHEY and SMNVEV (reference sequence). This CDR3 has 14 residues. The sequenced material came from peripheral blood mononuclear cells (PBMCs). The receptor's source is a boy between 5 and 17 years old. The rearrangement links TRBV27 to TRBJ1-2, with 8 bases fitting TRBD1. CDR3 in amino acids: CASSFRQGRKGYTF. In DNA form, the CDR3 reads TGTGCCAGCAGTTTCCGACAGGGGAGGAAAGGCTACACCTTC.